This entry is about one T cell receptor (beta chain). This record comes from a study of blood T cell repertoires in COVID-19. Study information: COVID-19 samples collected from the United States, Italy and Spain covered acute and convalescent phases. PBMCs, B-cell-depleted T cells, or T cells provided the cDNA or gDNA that made up the material.

Original handling: Reference gene primer amplification in the assay estimated nucleated cell counts. Assay: immunoSEQ multiplex PCR; the TCRdb copy retains only in-frame clones and omits some. The D gene and trimming were derived from the DNA, and the V and J assignments and clone size from that table. The sample gives about 400,000 clones, approximately 88% of which show up once; 0.95% to 1.5% is in the top ten. CDR3 length equals 15 residues. Per germline, CDR1 MDHEN and CDR2 SYDVKM. V dropped 5 bases and J dropped 1; count of bases not matched to a gene: 5. This TCR was sampled from a man aged 35 to 55 with acute or convalescent COVID-19. The chain is built from TRBV28 and TRBJ2-3, with 8 nucleotides matching TRBD1. The sequenced sample was peripheral blood. The CDR3 DNA follows: TGTGCCAGCAGTACACAGGGGGAGGGCACAGATACGCAGTATTTT. Translation: CASSTQGEGTDTQYF.